The following is a T cell receptor beta chain sequence with its context. This CDR3 has 15 amino acids. V shed 2 bases, J shed 4 bases, and the junction held 7 bases outside the gene matches. The V gene's germline CDR1 is WSHSY and CDR2 SAAADI. Measured with immunoSEQ multiplex PCR; TCRdb has only the in-frame clones, and not every one. Among some 45,000 clones listed, roughly 82% were seen once. This sample is drawn from a study of blood T cell repertoires in COVID-19. The TCR sequence derives from a human donor in a cohort sampled during active COVID-19. The J gene is TRBJ2-7, the V gene TRBV10-2; 8 bases agree with TRBD2. The material sequenced was peripheral blood. DNA for the CDR3: TGCGCCAGCAGTGAGGGACTAGCTCCCGAATACGAGCAGTACTTC. As protein: CASSEGLAPEYEQYF.